Listed here are 28 T cell receptor beta chains from one sample, sequenced in a study of cytomegalovirus exposure and HLA in healthy donors. PCR involved 60 Vbeta and 13 Jbeta primers. Assay: immunoSEQ multiplex PCR; the TCRdb copy retains only in-frame clones and omits some. This sample has over 150,000 clones, with 70% to 80% found just once. The sample consisted of PBMCs. The receptors shown here come from a man younger than 40 in good health and CMV-seropositive.

The chain combines TRBV28 with TRBJ1-2, with no clear D. With 3 bases removed from V and 4 bases from J, the gap between germline ends came to 9 bases. The CDR3 loop spans 13 amino acids. CDR1 MDHEN and CDR2 SYDVKM come from the germline V gene. The CDR3 spells CASSLLQIYGYTF. Written as DNA, the CDR3 is TGTGCCAGCAGTTTGTTACAGATCTATGGCTACACCTTC.

This clone has just one count. The chain links TRBV28 to TRBJ2-7; D is perhaps TRBD2 (6 bases). The CDR3 runs to 15 residues. Germline V gene lookup returns CDR1 MDHEN and CDR2 SYDVKM. Trimming took 3 bases from V and 0 from J, leaving 12 bases between them. CDR3 nucleotides: TGTGCCAGCAGTTTCCCCCCCGGGGGCTCCTACGAGCAGTACTTC. Translated, it gives CASSFPPGGSYEQYF.

The chain is built from TRBV7-9 and TRBJ2-7, with D perhaps matching TRBD2 (6 bases). Germline values: CDR1 SEHNR, CDR2 FQNEAQ (reference sequence). Trimming stripped 1 base from V and 7 bases from J, with 14 bases between. This CDR3 has 14 amino acids. The CDR3 here is CASSLDGSRGEQYF. CDR3 nucleotide sequence: TGTGCCAGCAGCTTAGATGGATCCCGGGGGGAGCAGTACTTC.

This clone has a count of ten or more. This rearrangement joins TRBV14 to TRBJ2-2; 10 nucleotides line up with TRBD1. V lost 7 bases, J lost 1 base, and 9 bases stayed unmatched. The germline V gene encodes CDR1 SGHDN and CDR2 FVKESK. This CDR3 is 17 amino acids long. CDR3 nucleotide sequence: TGTGCCAGCATGGGGGACAGGGGCTTCGGGAACACCGGGGAGCTGTTTTTT. Translation: CASMGDRGFGNTGELFF.

The rearrangement uses TRBV29-1 and TRBJ1-1; a weak D match, TRBD1 (5 bases). The CDR3 contains 16 residues. With 7 bases removed from V and 0 bases from J, the gap between germline ends came to 21 bases. CDR1 SQVTM and CDR2 ANQGSEA come from the germline V gene. For the CDR3, the DNA is TGCAGCGGCGGGGGGGGTTCGGGGACTTTGAACACTGAAGCTTTCTTT. This codes for CSGGGGSGTLNTEAFF. The whole variable domain, filled in from reference TRBV29-1 and TRBJ1-1, reads SAVISQKPSRDICQRGTSLTIQCQVDSQVTMMFWYRQQPGQSLTLIATANQGSEATYESGFVIDKFPISRPNLTFSTLTVSNMSPEDSSIYLCSGGGGSGTLNTEAFFGQGTRLTVV.

V and J are TRBV30 and TRBJ1-1; weak D call: TRBD1 (6 bases). The germline gives CDR1 GTSNPN, CDR2 SVGIG (reference sequence). The CDR3 is made up of 17 amino acids. V lost 1 base and J 0 bases, leaving 18 bases between the germline ends. In nucleotides, the CDR3 is TGTGCCTGGAGTGCCCTCCAATCAGGACAGATGAACACTGAAGCTTTCTTT. Amino acid sequence: CAWSALQSGQMNTEAFF.

This chain links TRBV27 with TRBJ2-1, with 9 bases matching TRBD2. The CDR3 runs 16 residues. CDR1 is MNHEY and CDR2 is SMNVEV in the germline V gene (reference sequence). V trimming: 6 bases; J trimming: 7 bases; junction bases outside the gene matches: 13. The CDR3 DNA follows: TGTGCCAGCAGCCGTTTATGGGCGGGGGGGCAGAATGAGCAGTTCTTC. Translated, it gives CASSRLWAGGQNEQFF.

The CDR3, as DNA: TGTGCCAGCAGCTTTAGGCAGGGGGCAACTAATGAAAAACTGTTTTTT. Protein sequence: CASSFRQGATNEKLFF. This chain uses TRBV5-4 with TRBJ1-4, with 7 bases identical to TRBD1. CDR1 is SGHNT and CDR2 is YYREEE in the germline V gene (reference sequence). This CDR3 contains 16 residues. V lost 2 bases and J lost 0; bases outside the gene matches: 4. Full variable domain (remainder filled in from reference TRBV5-4 and TRBJ1-4): ETGVTQSPTHLIKTRGQQVTLRCSSQSGHNTVSWYQQALGQGPQFIFQYYREEENGRGNFPPRFSGLQFPNYSSELNVNALELDDSALYLCASSFRQGATNEKLFFGSGTQLSVL.

This clone was detected only once. V and J are TRBV29-1 and TRBJ1-5, with D unclear. The V and J ends lost 5 bases and 6 bases respectively, with 14 bases between them. Germline CDR1 is SQVTM and CDR2 is ANQGSEA. CDR3 length: 13 amino acids. The chain's CDR3 is CSVTQSPGQPQHF. The DNA for the CDR3 is TGCAGCGTTACGCAGAGCCCGGGTCAGCCCCAGCATTTT. The entire variable domain, with the rest obtained from reference TRBV29-1 and TRBJ1-5, is as follows: SAVISQKPSRDICQRGTSLTIQCQVDSQVTMMFWYRQQPGQSLTLIATANQGSEATYESGFVIDKFPISRPNLTFSTLTVSNMSPEDSSIYLCSVTQSPGQPQHFGDGTRLSIL.

The chain couples TRBV7-2 to TRBJ2-7; tentative D call: TRBD2 (5 bases). CDR3 length: 14 amino acids. Germline CDR1 is SGHTA and CDR2 is FQGNSA. Deletions cut 6 bases from V and 3 bases from J, with 15 bases between. The CDR3 sequence is CASRPTPGGYEQYF. For the CDR3, the DNA is TGTGCCAGCAGACCTACACCAGGAGGCTACGAGCAGTACTTC.

The V and J genes are TRBV18 and TRBJ1-4; 8 bases are shared with TRBD1. CDR1 KGHSH and CDR2 LQKENI come from the germline V gene. The CDR3 loop spans 17 amino acids. Losses at the gene ends were 3 bases for V and 10 bases for J; bases not matched to a gene: 16. CDR3 DNA: TGTGCCAGCTCACCCTCATTTCCAGAGCCAGGGGGCCGAAAACTGTTTTTT. Residues: CASSPSFPEPGGRKLFF.

The chain recombines TRBV5-1 with TRBJ2-3; the match to TRBD1 covers 10 bases. The CDR3 covers 16 residues. The junction had 5 bases not matched to a gene; V was cut back by 0 bases and J by 4 bases. CDR1 SGHRS and CDR2 YFSETQ come from the germline V gene. In nucleotides, the CDR3 is TGCGCCAGCAGCTTGGCCGGGACAGGGGCGGCAGATACGCAGTATTTT. Translated, it gives CASSLAGTGAADTQYF.

This clone was counted only a few times. The J gene is TRBJ1-2, the V gene TRBV7-9; TRBD1 matches at 8 bases. J was trimmed by 3 bases and V by 4 bases; bases with no gene match: 10. Germline V CDR1 and CDR2: SEHNR, FQNEAQ (reference sequence). The CDR3 loop spans 16 amino acids. In DNA, the CDR3 is TGTGCCAGCAGCTCCTATCTGACAGGGGAGGACTATGGCTACACCTTC. Amino acid sequence: CASSSYLTGEDYGYTF.

The rearrangement joins TRBV5-1 to TRBJ2-2, with D possibly TRBD1 on 5 matching bases. The CDR3 runs to 14 residues. Per the germline V gene, CDR1 is SGHRS and CDR2 is YFSETQ. V gave up 3 bases and J gave up 1 base, with 7 bases separating them. The CDR3, as DNA: TGCGCCAGCAGCTCCGGACAGAACACCGGGGAGCTGTTTTTT. This translates into CASSSGQNTGELFF. The full variable domain, rest sourced from reference TRBV5-1 and TRBJ2-2, is KAGVTQTPRYLIKTRGQQVTLSCSPISGHRSVSWYQQTPGQGLQFLFEYFSETQRNKGNFPGRFSGRQFSNSRSEMNVSTLELGDSALYLCASSSGQNTGELFFGEGSRLTVL.

The CDR3 DNA reads TGTGCCAGCAGCGCGGGACTTGTGGGGGGGGATACGCAGTATTTT. Protein: CASSAGLVGGDTQYF. The rearrangement uses TRBV5-4 and TRBJ2-3; 7 bases map to TRBD2. Unmatched junction bases numbered 11, after V lost 4 bases and J lost 6 bases. Germline values: CDR1 SGHNT, CDR2 YYREEE (reference sequence). The CDR3 is 15 residues long. Drawing the rest from reference TRBV5-4 and TRBJ2-3, the complete variable domain is ETGVTQSPTHLIKTRGQQVTLRCSSQSGHNTVSWYQQALGQGPQFIFQYYREEENGRGNFPPRFSGLQFPNYSSELNVNALELDDSALYLCASSAGLVGGDTQYFGPGTRLTVL.

In nucleotides, the CDR3 is TGTGCCAGCAGTGGGGGACTAGCGGGGGGGACAGATACGCAGTATTTT. Residues: CASSGGLAGGTDTQYF. The chain employs TRBV6-1 and TRBJ2-3, with 16 positions matching TRBD2. CDR1 and CDR2 from the germline V gene are MNHNS and SASEGT. This CDR3 contains 16 residues. The trim removed 4 bases at V and 3 bases at J, leaving 1 base unmatched.

V and J are TRBV7-2 and TRBJ2-4; D possibly corresponds to TRBD2 (6 bases). Germline assignment: CDR1 SGHTA and CDR2 FQGNSA. The CDR3 is 18 residues long. Trimming took off 5 bases at V and 0 bases at J, with 20 bases between the two ends. The CDR3 DNA reads TGTGCCAGCAGCCCCCGGGGGACGGGACTTGAAGCCAAAAACATTCAGTACTTC. It specifies CASSPRGTGLEAKNIQYF.

The chain employs TRBV4-3 and TRBJ2-1, with a tentative D call TRBD1 (5 bases). This CDR3 has 15 residues. Germline CDR1 LGHNA, CDR2 YSLEER. The germline V and J ends were trimmed by 1 base and 8 bases, with 15 bases remaining between them. CDR3 in DNA: TGCGCCAGCAGCCAAGGGACACTCAACGTCGATGAGCAGTTCTTC. Its translation is CASSQGTLNVDEQFF.

The rearrangement joins TRBV27 to TRBJ2-1, with 7 bases fitting TRBD1. Per germline, CDR1 MNHEY and CDR2 SMNVEV (reference sequence). The CDR3 totals 17 residues. V was pared by 1 base and J by 0 bases, with 6 bases of the junction left unmatched. CDR3 nucleotides: TGTGCCAGCAGTTTATTTCGACAGGGCAGCTCCTACAATGAGCAGTTCTTC. Its translation: CASSLFRQGSSYNEQFF.

The chain is built from TRBV4-1 and TRBJ2-7, with 9 bases fitting TRBD2. Per germline, CDR1 MGHRA and CDR2 YSYEKL. Trimming took 4 bases from V and 5 from J; bases not matched to a gene: 12. This CDR3 contains 16 residues. CDR3 sequence reads: CASSRAAGGHENEQYF. The CDR3 nucleotides are TGCGCCAGCAGCCGGGCGGCGGGAGGGCACGAGAACGAGCAGTACTTC.

This clone showed up just once. The V gene is TRBV18, the J gene TRBJ2-5, with 7 bases identical to TRBD1. V lost 3 bases to trimming and J lost 4 bases; unmatched junction nucleotides: 5. Germline V gene sequence: CDR1 KGHSH, CDR2 LQKENI. The CDR3 loop spans 14 amino acids. The DNA for the CDR3 is TGTGCCAGCTCACCGGGACAGCCCTCAGAGACCCAGTACTTC. It is translated as CASSPGQPSETQYF.

The chain is built from TRBV5-1 and TRBJ2-2; D is unclear. V was trimmed by 4 bases and J by 6 bases, leaving 10 bases between them. Germline CDR1 is SGHRS and CDR2 is YFSETQ. The CDR3 totals 13 residues. Here the CDR3 DNA reads TGCGCCAGCAGCCACTCTGAGGCCGGGGAGCTGTTTTTT. It is translated as CASSHSEAGELFF.

The rearrangement joins TRBV5-1 to TRBJ1-2; D unclear. Germline values: CDR1 SGHRS, CDR2 YFSETQ. CDR3 length equals 14 residues. Trimming cost V 4 bases and J 1 base, with 11 bases left between them. CDR3 nucleotide sequence: TGCGCCAGCAGCGAACCGGGTTATAACTATGGCTACACCTTC. It is translated as CASSEPGYNYGYTF.

V is TRBV7-9 and J is TRBJ2-5; unclear D gene. V lost 7 bases to trimming and J lost 5 bases, with 11 bases between them. The length of the CDR3 is 12 residues. Germline CDR1 SEHNR, CDR2 FQNEAQ (reference sequence). DNA for the CDR3: TGTGCCAGCACTCGTTCGTCGGAGACCCAGTACTTC. Protein sequence: CASTRSSETQYF.

The chain carries TRBV13 and TRBJ2-7; TRBD1 matches at 11 bases. Germline V CDR1 and CDR2: PRHDT, FYEKMQ (reference sequence). V lost 5 bases and J lost 9; bases outside the gene matches: 9. There are 14 residues in the CDR3. The CDR3 coding sequence is TGTGCCAGCAGCCCGCCGGGACAGGGGGGGCGGCAGTACTTC. It codes for CASSPPGQGGRQYF. The full variable domain, with the rest looked up from reference TRBV13 and TRBJ2-7, is AAGVIQSPRHLIKEKRETATLKCYPIPRHDTVYWYQQGPGQDPQFLISFYEKMQSDKGSIPDRFSAQQFSDYHSELNMSSLELGDSALYFCASSPPGQGGRQYFGPGTRLTVT.

The chain employs TRBV9 and TRBJ1-3; 8 nucleotides line up with TRBD1. This CDR3 is 18 amino acids long. The germline CDR1 and CDR2 sequences are SGDLS and YYNGEE. Trimming cost V 4 bases and J 1 base; bases outside gene matches: 13. CDR3 residues: CASSPRTLTGGSGNTIYF. In DNA form, the CDR3 reads TGTGCCAGCAGCCCCCGTACCCTCACAGGGGGATCTGGAAACACCATATATTTT.

The chain recombines TRBV4-2 with TRBJ2-7; possible D gene TRBD1, 6 bases. Between the trimmed V and J ends, which lost 4 bases and 2 bases, there was a span of 12 bases. This CDR3 has 14 amino acids. Per germline, CDR1 LGHNA and CDR2 YNFKEQ. This CDR3 is CASSPGTPPYEQYF. The DNA of the CDR3 is TGTGCCAGCAGCCCCGGGACACCGCCCTACGAGCAGTACTTC.

The chain employs TRBV15 and TRBJ2-1; D is ambiguous. The V end lost 1 base, the J end lost 11 bases, and 9 bases lay between the germline ends. Germline values: CDR1 LNHNV, CDR2 YYDKDF (reference sequence). The CDR3 is made up of 12 amino acids. CDR3 residues: CATSRGSEQQFF. CDR3 sequence (DNA): TGTGCCACCAGCAGAGGGAGCGAGCAGCAGTTCTTC.